The rows below give T cell receptor beta chains drawn from one sample of a study of T cell responses to AZD1222 COVID-19 vaccine. This table comes from immunoSEQ multiplex PCR, and its TCRdb copy is limited to in-frame clones, with some not included. The sample holds roughly 200,000 clones, 80% to 90% seen once. Specimen: peripheral blood, collected on day 0 of AZD1222 vaccination. The receptors were gathered from an adult in good health. CDR3s include the opening cysteine and the closing phenylalanine or tryptophan. D genes are given only for firm matches. Size values are once, few and many counts, or a class for expanded clones, and some rows have none.

V	D	J	size	DNA	CDR3
TRBV6-5	-	TRBJ1-2	few	TGTGCCAGCAGTTACGAGGGGGTTGGGTCGGGTTATGGCTACACCTTC	CASSYEGVGSGYGYTF
TRBV15	-	TRBJ1-3	-	TGTGCCACCAGCAGAGATGGGGGTTCTGGAAACACCATATATTTT	CATSRDGGSGNTIYF
TRBV18	TRBD1	TRBJ1-2	-	TGTGCCAGCTCACCCGGACAGGGGTTCACCTTC	CASSPGQGFTF
TRBV30	TRBD1	TRBJ1-2	-	TGTGCCTGGAGTCCGCTGCTGGGACAGGCGAACTATGGCTACACCTTC	CAWSPLLGQANYGYTF
TRBV5-5	-	TRBJ2-2	-	TGTGCCAGCAGCTCGCGAGACAAGCCCACCGGGGAGCTGTTTTTT	CASSSRDKPTGELFF
TRBV2	-	TRBJ2-7	-	TGTGCCAGCGGAAGAGGGTCTGTTTCCTACGAGCAGTACTTC	CASGRGSVSYEQYF
TRBV7-2	TRBD1	TRBJ2-2	-	TGTGCCAGCAGCGCCAAGACAGGGGTCACCGGGGAGCTGTTTTTT	CASSAKTGVTGELFF
TRBV2	-	TRBJ2-1	-	TGTGCCAGCACCCTAGGGGATGAGCAGTTCTTC	CASTLGDEQFF
TRBV4-3	TRBD1	TRBJ1-4	-	TGCGCCAGCAGCCGGGTACCGACAGGGATTAATGAAAAACTGTTTTTT	CASSRVPTGINEKLFF
TRBV4-1	-	TRBJ1-6	-	TGCGCCAGCAGCCAAGATGAAGTGGCAAGCTCCTATAATTCACCCCTCCACTTT	CASSQDEVASSYNSPLHF
TRBV7-9	-	TRBJ2-3	-	TGTGCCAGCAGCTTAGAGGACAGCTCAGATACGCAGTATTTT	CASSLEDSSDTQYF
TRBV6-5	-	TRBJ1-1	-	TGTGCCAGCAGTTATGAAGGGTGGATTGATTTCTTT	CASSYEGWIDFF
TRBV19	TRBD1	TRBJ1-1	-	TGTGCCAGTAGCAGCTCGACCGGGACAGGGAGGACTGAAGCTTTCTTT	CASSSSTGTGRTEAFF
TRBV7-2	-	TRBJ1-1	-	TGTGCCAGCAGCCCCCGAGGAGGCTTGAACACTGAAGCTTTCTTT	CASSPRGGLNTEAFF
TRBV21-1	-	TRBJ2-2	-	TGTGCCAGCAGCAAACGGACAGCCCTAAGCCCTAACACCGGGGAGCTGTTTTTT	CASSKRTALSPNTGELFF
TRBV6-2/TRBV6-3	-	TRBJ1-6	-	TGTGCCAGCAGTCCCCAAGGGGGAGCCCTCCACTTT	CASSPQGGALHF
TRBV7-9	-	TRBJ1-5	-	TGTGCCAGCAGCTTACTGGGACCAACTAGCAATCAGCCCCAGCATTTT	CASSLLGPTSNQPQHF
TRBV18	-	TRBJ1-6	-	TGTGCCAGCTCACCAGGATTGGATTCACCCCTCCACTTT	CASSPGLDSPLHF
TRBV27	-	TRBJ1-3	-	TGTGCCAGCAGTTTGACCTATAGCTCTGGAAACACCATATATTTT	CASSLTYSSGNTIYF
TRBV29-1	-	TRBJ1-6	-	TGCAGCGTCAGGACGGGAGATAATTCACCCCTCCACTTT	CSVRTGDNSPLHF
TRBV7-7	TRBD2	TRBJ2-2	-	TGTGCCAGCAGCCCGGGACTAGCGGGAGTTAGGAGAAAGGCGAACACCGGGGAGCTGTTTTTT	CASSPGLAGVRRKANTGELFF
TRBV2	-	TRBJ2-6	-	TGTGCCAGCAGTGGGGATAGCTCCGGGGCCAACGTCCTGACTTTC	CASSGDSSGANVLTF
TRBV4-2	-	TRBJ1-1	-	TGTGCCAGCAGCCACGGACAGTCTCTGAACACTGAAGCTTTCTTT	CASSHGQSLNTEAFF
TRBV2	-	TRBJ2-7	-	TGTGCCAGCACCCTCGGGGGCTTTGAGCAGTACTTC	CASTLGGFEQYF
TRBV7-9	-	TRBJ1-6	-	TGTGCCAGCAGCCCTGACAGTCTCACTTCACCCCTCCACTTT	CASSPDSLTSPLHF
TRBV19	-	TRBJ2-2	-	TGTGCCAGTAGTATATCCGGACCGAGCGGGGAGCTGTTTTTT	CASSISGPSGELFF
TRBV9	-	TRBJ1-6	-	TGTGCCAGCAGCCCCCGAGGGGGGAATAATTCACCCCTCCACTTT	CASSPRGGNNSPLHF
TRBV2	-	TRBJ1-5	-	TGTGCCAGCAGTGAGCAGGGACCTTACAATCAGCCCCAGCATTTT	CASSEQGPYNQPQHF
TRBV15	-	TRBJ2-4	-	TGTGCCACCAGCACGGATAAAAACATTCAGTACTTC	CATSTDKNIQYF
TRBV4-1	TRBD1	TRBJ2-1	-	TGCGCCAGCAGCCAAGATCGGGCAGGACAGGTCAATGAGCAGTTCTTC	CASSQDRAGQVNEQFF